This passage covers 9 T cell receptor beta chains from one sample sequenced in a study of blood T cell repertoires in COVID-19. TCRdb keeps only in-frame clones here, not all; method: immunoSEQ multiplex PCR. The sample contains 220,000 or so clones, approximately 78% of which appear only once. The sequenced material came from peripheral blood. These receptors all come from a woman at least 80 years old with COVID-19, enrolled during active disease.

This clone was seen only a few times. This chain uses TRBV27 with TRBJ2-7; 10 nucleotides agree with TRBD1. The CDR3 totals 16 residues. The V segment lost 5 bases and the J segment 3 bases; nucleotides outside the gene matches: 10. CDR1 MNHEY and CDR2 SMNVEV come from the germline V gene (reference sequence). DNA of the CDR3: TGTGCCAGCAGTCTGCAAGGGACAGGGGCGATCTACGAGCAGTACTTC. Protein: CASSLQGTGAIYEQYF.

This clone was found a few times. The V and J genes are TRBV15 and TRBJ1-1; TRBD1 aligns across 10 bases. Germline V CDR1 and CDR2: LNHNV, YYDKDF (reference sequence). The CDR3 spans 17 residues. V was pared by 2 bases and J by 0 bases, with 6 bases of the junction left unmatched. This chain's CDR3 is CATSRRGTGAMNTEAFF. CDR3 sequence (DNA): TGTGCCACCAGCAGAAGAGGGACAGGGGCAATGAACACTGAAGCTTTCTTT.

The V gene is TRBV30, the J gene TRBJ1-1; D gene ambiguous. The V end was cut by 3 bases, the J end by 4 bases, with 12 bases between. Germline V gene sequence: CDR1 GTSNPN, CDR2 SVGIG (reference sequence). The CDR3 covers 13 residues. CDR3 sequence reads: CAWRTSGFTEAFF. In DNA form, the CDR3 reads TGTGCCTGGAGAACCTCGGGGTTCACTGAAGCTTTCTTT.

This clone was found a few times. The chain recombines TRBV19 with TRBJ1-5; 7 bases are shared with TRBD1. J gave up 0 bases and V 5 bases, and 19 bases lay outside the gene matches. There are 20 residues in the CDR3. CDR1 and CDR2 from the germline V gene are LNHDA and SQIVND (reference sequence). CDR3 in DNA: TGTGCCAGTAGTGGACATACACCGGACAGGATGGTTTATAGCAATCAGCCCCAGCATTTT. Residues: CASSGHTPDRMVYSNQPQHF.

The chain recombines TRBV24-1 with TRBJ2-1; weak D call: TRBD1 (6 bases). Germline V gives CDR1 KGHDR, CDR2 SFDVKD. The germline V and J ends were trimmed by 1 base and 9 bases, with 18 bases remaining between them. The CDR3 has 16 residues. CDR3 sequence reads: CATSDLGGPGVGEQFF. Here the CDR3 DNA reads TGTGCCACCAGTGATTTAGGAGGCCCAGGGGTGGGTGAGCAGTTCTTC.

The genes are TRBV4-1 and TRBJ1-3; no firm D call. With 4 bases removed from V and 4 bases from J, the gap between germline ends came to 20 bases. CDR3 length equals 17 residues. Germline loops: CDR1 MGHRA, CDR2 YSYEKL. CDR3 loop: CASSPAMERLGGNTIYF. CDR3 sequence (DNA): TGCGCCAGCAGCCCCGCGATGGAAAGGTTGGGCGGAAACACCATATATTTT.

The V call is TRBV6-5, the J call TRBJ1-1, with D perhaps matching TRBD1 (6 bases). The length of the CDR3 is 13 residues. Germline CDR1 reads MNHEY; CDR2 reads SVGAGI. V lost 6 bases and J 0 bases, leaving 8 bases between the germline ends. The CDR3 sequence is CASRQGLNTEAFF. CDR3 DNA: TGTGCCAGCAGACAGGGTTTGAACACTGAAGCTTTCTTT.

This clone was recorded once. V gene TRBV18 combines with J gene TRBJ1-1, with 8 nucleotides matching TRBD1. The CDR3 is 14 residues long. J gave up 3 bases and V 5 bases, and 5 bases lay outside the gene matches. Germline V gene data show CDR1 as KGHSH and CDR2 as LQKENI. Written as DNA, the CDR3 is TGTGCCAGCTCAATCACAGGGGGTCACACTGAAGCTTTCTTT. Translated: CASSITGGHTEAFF.

V and J are TRBV7-3 and TRBJ1-2; D unclear. Germline V lookup: CDR1 SGHTA, CDR2 FQGTGA. The CDR3 is made up of 14 amino acids. V dropped 5 bases and J dropped 8 bases, with 18 bases sitting between them. DNA of the CDR3: TGTGCCAGCAGCCTGCTGACGAGAGCGCGGGGCTACACCTTC. This codes for CASSLLTRARGYTF.